Sample share makes the clone carrying this T cell receptor beta chain medium-sized. The sample is drawn from a study of patients and donors after allogeneic stem cell transplantation. V was pared by 2 bases and J by 4 bases, with 6 bases between. The CDR3 runs 13 residues. Germline CDR1 is MNHEY and CDR2 is SMNVEV (reference sequence). TCRdb redid the calling of the RT-PCR reads with MiXCR, one entry per CDR3 protein. This sample has 250 to 300 distinct CDR3 sequences; roughly 1% occur once, and the top ten carry approximately 48%. The chain combines TRBV27 with TRBJ1-5; D not certain. The sample consisted of blood, either unsorted or a sorted T cell fraction (not recorded which). The source is a human donor who was either an allogeneic HSCT recipient or a stem cell or donor lymphocyte infusion donor (not recorded which). It is not recorded whose cells these are; they may come from a transplant donor. CDR3 sequence: CASSLSENQPQHF. The CDR3 nucleotides are TGTGCCAGCAGTTTAAGTGAGAATCAGCCCCAGCATTTT.